The source of this T cell receptor (beta chain) is a study of CD8+CD57+ T cells in acquired aplastic anemia. On the study more broadly: DNA recovered from sorted CD4+ and CD8+ cells had a mean of around 3.3 ug.

General study findings and limits: Overlapping CD8+ CDR3 repertoires of patients and controls contained some 30 shared sequences.

TCR beta VDJ combinations and CDR3 sequences were profiled from genomic DNA. TCRdb ran MiXCR on the reads and lists one entry per CDR3 protein. Of over 150,000 distinct CDR3 sequences listed, roughly 56% are singletons. This clonotype was observed many times. No antigen is known for it. V gave up 2 bases and J gave up 5 bases; unmatched junction bases: 7. The CDR3 sequence is 15 residues long. CDR1 is SGHTA, CDR2 FQGTGA, per germline. The receptor was derived from a human donor in good health, serving as a control. The rearrangement links TRBV7-3 to TRBJ2-5, with 8 bases aligning to TRBD1. The specimen sequenced was sorted CD4+, CD8+, or CD8+CD57+ T cells (not recorded which) from PBMCs. CDR3 in amino acids: CASSLGGTGGETQYF. CDR3 DNA: TGTGCCAGCAGCTTAGGGGGAACAGGGGGTGAGACCCAGTACTTC.